These 5 T cell receptor beta chains share one sample of origin, sequenced in a study of blood T cells in healthy people across ages. Combining a sample-barcoded 5' primer with a J-beta primer mix, a second PCR ran for roughly 6 to 11 cycles. TCRdb used MiXCR to reprocess the 5' RACE reads, holding one entry per CDR3 protein. The table shows 1.8 million or so distinct CDR3 sequences, with 30% to 40% occurring only once. The sample was blood. Receptor source: a human donor in good health.

This chain links TRBV7-2 with TRBJ2-1; D may be TRBD1 (5 bases). V shed 2 bases and J shed 7 bases, with 12 bases lying between them. Germline assignment: CDR1 SGHTA and CDR2 FQGNSA. This CDR3 is built from 14 residues. The CDR3 loop reads CASSLQGNANEQFF. The DNA of the CDR3 is TGTGCCAGCAGCTTACAGGGTAATGCGAATGAGCAGTTCTTC.

The J gene is TRBJ2-1, the V gene TRBV20-1; TRBD1 aligns across 9 bases. This CDR3 spans 13 amino acids. V gave up 6 bases and J gave up 7 bases; unmatched junction bases: 7. Germline loops: CDR1 DFQATT, CDR2 SNEGSKA (reference sequence). Here the CDR3 DNA reads TGCAGTGCCCCTCGGACAGGGGAGAATGAGCAGTTCTTC. Encoded protein: CSAPRTGENEQFF.

The genes are TRBV12-3 or TRBV12-4 and TRBJ2-3; a weak D match, TRBD2 (6 bases). This CDR3 is built from 12 residues. With 7 bases removed from V and 13 bases from J, the gap between germline ends came to 18 bases. CDR3 sequence (DNA): TGTGCCAGCATCGCTAGCGCAGATGCGGAGTATTTT. Translating it yields CASIASADAEYF.

Remarks on this clonotype: The junction and the germline gene differ at one end; a read error may be behind it. The genes are TRBV7-2 and TRBJ2-1, with D maybe TRBD1 (6 bases). Germline-derived CDR1 and CDR2 are SGHTA and FQGNSA. The CDR3 spans 16 residues. CDR3 bases: TGTGCCAGCAGCCCTACCTTAGGGCAGGGGAGAGTTGAGCGGTTCTTC. Amino acid sequence: CASSPTLGQGRVERFF.

This clonotype turned up a few times. This chain connects TRBV7-6 to TRBJ2-1, with TRBD1 matching 8 bases. This CDR3 is 15 amino acids long. With V trimmed by 7 bases and J by 8 bases, 13 bases remained unmatched. Germline V CDR1 and CDR2: SGHVS, FNYEAQ. For the CDR3, the DNA is TGTGCCAGCACCACCCCGGGGGACAGGAACTATGAGCAGTTCTTC. Encoded protein: CASTTPGDRNYEQFF.